The next 3 T cell receptor beta chains were all read from a single sample in a study of cytomegalovirus exposure and HLA in healthy donors. 13 Jbeta primers and 60 Vbeta primers were used for the PCR. Some clones are missing from TCRdb's copy, which holds only in-frame ones; the method was immunoSEQ multiplex PCR. The sample lists roughly 180,000 clones, 80% occurring once. What was sequenced was PBMCs. These TCRs come from a man aged 30-40 years in good health and CMV-seropositive.

V usage is TRBV11-2 and J usage is TRBJ2-1; TRBD2 matches 13 bases. The germline V gene has CDR1 SGHAT and CDR2 FQNNGV. This CDR3 has 15 residues. V shed 5 bases, J shed 15 bases, and the junction held 13 bases outside the gene matches. Here the CDR3 reads CASSPRTSGGFPPFF. CDR3 coding DNA: TGTGCCAGCAGCCCGCGGACTAGCGGGGGTTTCCCTCCGTTCTTC.

The chain combines TRBV10-3 with TRBJ1-2, with D possibly being TRBD1 (6 bases). CDR1 is ENHRY, CDR2 SYGVKD, per germline. This CDR3 has 15 residues. Trimming removed 3 bases from V and 4 bases from J, with 15 bases in between. As DNA, the CDR3 is TGTGCCATCAGTGAACTACAGGGAGCCTCCTATGGCTACACCTTC. Protein: CAISELQGASYGYTF.

The gene calls are TRBV6-1 and TRBJ1-1; 9 bases line up with TRBD1. The trim removed 6 bases at V and 5 bases at J, leaving 4 bases unmatched. The CDR3 is 13 residues long. Germline V gene lookup returns CDR1 MNHNS and CDR2 SASEGT. The CDR3 nucleotides read TGTGCCAGCAGGAGGGACAGGGTTACTGAAGCTTTCTTT. It codes for CASRRDRVTEAFF.